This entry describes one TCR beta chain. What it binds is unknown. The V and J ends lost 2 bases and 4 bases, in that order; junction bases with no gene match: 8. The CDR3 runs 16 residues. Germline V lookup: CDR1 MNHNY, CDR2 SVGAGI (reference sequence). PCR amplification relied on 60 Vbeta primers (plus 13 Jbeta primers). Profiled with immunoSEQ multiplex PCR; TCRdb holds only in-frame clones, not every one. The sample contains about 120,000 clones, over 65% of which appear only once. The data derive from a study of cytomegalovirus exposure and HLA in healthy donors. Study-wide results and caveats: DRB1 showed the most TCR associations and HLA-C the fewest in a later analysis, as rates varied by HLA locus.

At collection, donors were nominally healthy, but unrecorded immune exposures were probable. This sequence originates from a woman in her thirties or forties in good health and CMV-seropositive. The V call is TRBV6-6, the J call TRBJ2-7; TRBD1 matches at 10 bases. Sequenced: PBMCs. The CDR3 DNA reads TGTGCCAGCAGTTACCTCGGGGACAGGGGAAATTACGAGCAGTACTTC. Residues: CASSYLGDRGNYEQYF.